A single sample gave rise to the 2 T cell receptor beta chains below, sequenced in a study of graft-versus-host responses after intestinal transplantation. Assay: immunoSEQ multiplex PCR; the TCRdb copy retains only in-frame clones and omits some. This sample carries roughly 100,000 clones, 93% of them seen once, and the ten largest clones take approximately 1.2%. The antigens for these receptors are not known. The sequenced sample was unstimulated CD8+ T cells sorted from spleen or lymph node cells, obtained before intestinal transplant. The receptor set was obtained from a human donor who received an intestinal transplant.

The chain recombines TRBV9 with TRBJ2-1, with 11 bases identical to TRBD2. The V gene's germline CDR1 is SGDLS and CDR2 YYNGEE. V lost 1 base to trimming and J lost 6 bases; unmatched junction nucleotides: 6. This CDR3 spans 16 amino acids. The CDR3 sequence is CASSVPLSGGANEQFF. The CDR3, as DNA: TGTGCCAGCAGCGTACCACTTAGCGGGGGGGCCAATGAGCAGTTCTTC.

The rearrangement uses TRBV10-3 and TRBJ1-1, with 9 bases identical to TRBD1. The V segment lost 6 bases and the J segment 0 bases; nucleotides outside the gene matches: 5. Germline assignment: CDR1 ENHRY and CDR2 SYGVKD. The CDR3 runs to 15 residues. CDR3 protein: CAISPGTGMNTEAFF. The CDR3 region has the DNA TGTGCCATCAGCCCCGGGACAGGGATGAACACTGAAGCTTTCTTT.